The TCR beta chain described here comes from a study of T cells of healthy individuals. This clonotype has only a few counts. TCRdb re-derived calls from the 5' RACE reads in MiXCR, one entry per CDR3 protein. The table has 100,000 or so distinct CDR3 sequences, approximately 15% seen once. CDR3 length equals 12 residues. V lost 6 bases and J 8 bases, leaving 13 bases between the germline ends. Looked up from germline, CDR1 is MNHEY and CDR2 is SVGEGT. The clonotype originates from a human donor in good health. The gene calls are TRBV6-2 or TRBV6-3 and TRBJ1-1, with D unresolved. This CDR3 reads CASRLRVGEAFF. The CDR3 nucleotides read TGTGCCAGCAGATTACGGGTGGGCGAAGCTTTCTTT.